This T cell receptor (beta chain) was sequenced in a study of blood T cell repertoires in COVID-19. The CDR3 extends over 15 amino acids. Germline CDR1 and CDR2: DFQATT and SNEGSKA (reference sequence). The V end lost 3 bases, the J end lost 0 bases, and 12 bases lay between the germline ends. Profiling relied on immunoSEQ multiplex PCR, and the TCRdb table lists in-frame clones only, not all of them. The sample includes about 200,000 clones, approximately 79% of them seen just once. This chain joins TRBV20-1 and TRBJ1-5, with D uncertain. This receptor was taken from a man between 45 and 60 years old who had recovered from COVID-19. Sequenced material: peripheral blood. CDR3 sequence: CSASSGDYSNQPQHF. Here the CDR3 DNA reads TGCAGTGCTAGTTCGGGAGACTATAGCAATCAGCCCCAGCATTTT.